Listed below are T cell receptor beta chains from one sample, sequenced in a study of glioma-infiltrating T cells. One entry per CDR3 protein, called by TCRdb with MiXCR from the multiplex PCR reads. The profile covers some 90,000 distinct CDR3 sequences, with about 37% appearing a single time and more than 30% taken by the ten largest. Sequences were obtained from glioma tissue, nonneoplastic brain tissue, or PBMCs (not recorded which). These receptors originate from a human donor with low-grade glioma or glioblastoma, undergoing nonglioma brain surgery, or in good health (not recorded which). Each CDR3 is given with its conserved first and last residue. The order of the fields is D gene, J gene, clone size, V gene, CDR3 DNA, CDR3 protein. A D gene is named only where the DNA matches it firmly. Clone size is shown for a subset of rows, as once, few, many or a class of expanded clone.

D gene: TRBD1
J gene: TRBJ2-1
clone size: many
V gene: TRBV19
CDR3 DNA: TGTGCCAGTAGATCTAGACAGGGGGTCGCCTACAATGAGCAGTTCTTC
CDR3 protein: CASRSRQGVAYNEQFF

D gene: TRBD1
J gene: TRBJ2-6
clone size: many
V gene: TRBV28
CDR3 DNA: TGTGCCAGCAGTCCGCCGGGACAGCTCTCTGGGGCCAACGTCCTGACTTTC
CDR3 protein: CASSPPGQLSGANVLTF

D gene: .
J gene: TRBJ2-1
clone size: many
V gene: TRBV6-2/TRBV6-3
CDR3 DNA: TGTGCCAGCAGCACTACCTCTTCGATTGTGGGAGTATCGGTTGAGCAGTTCTTC
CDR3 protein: CASSTTSSIVGVSVEQFF

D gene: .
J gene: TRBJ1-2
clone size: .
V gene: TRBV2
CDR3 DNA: TGTGCCAGCAGTGAGGGGGGGAACTATGGCTACACCTTC
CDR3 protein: CASSEGGNYGYTF

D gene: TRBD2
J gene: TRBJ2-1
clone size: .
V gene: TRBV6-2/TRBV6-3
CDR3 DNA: TGTGCCAGCAAGGATAGCGGGGGGCTATACAATGAGCAGTTCTTC
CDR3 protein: CASKDSGGLYNEQFF

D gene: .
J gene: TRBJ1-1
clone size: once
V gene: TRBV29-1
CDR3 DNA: TGCAGCGTTGAATGGCGGAATCCAGGGATGGGCACTGAAGCTTTCTTT
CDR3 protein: CSVEWRNPGMGTEAFF

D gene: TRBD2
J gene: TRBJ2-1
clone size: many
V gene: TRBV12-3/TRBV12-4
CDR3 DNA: TGTGCCAGCAGTTCCGCCGGGGGGTGGGGCAATGAGCAGTTCTTC
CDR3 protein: CASSSAGGWGNEQFF

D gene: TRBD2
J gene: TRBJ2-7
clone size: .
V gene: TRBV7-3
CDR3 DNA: TGTGCCAGCAGCGCCGATAGCGGGGGTTACGAGCAGTACTTC
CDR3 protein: CASSADSGGYEQYF

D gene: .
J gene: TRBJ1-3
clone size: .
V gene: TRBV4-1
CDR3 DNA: TGCCCCAGCAGCCAGTCACAGGGCAATGGAAACACCATAAATTTT
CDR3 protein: CPSSQSQGNGNTINF

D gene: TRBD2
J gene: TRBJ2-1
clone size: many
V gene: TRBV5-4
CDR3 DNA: TGTGCCAGCAGCCCGGGACTAGCGAGGAATGAGCAGTTCTTC
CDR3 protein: CASSPGLARNEQFF

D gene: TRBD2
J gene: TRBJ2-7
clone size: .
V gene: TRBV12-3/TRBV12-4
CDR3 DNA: TGTGCCAGCAAGGATAGCGGGGGCCACGAGCAGTACTTC
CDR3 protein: CASKDSGGHEQYF

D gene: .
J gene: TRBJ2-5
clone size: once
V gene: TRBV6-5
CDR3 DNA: TGTGTAAGCAGTGCCCCAAAAGAGACCCAGTACTTC
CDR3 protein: CVSSAPKETQYF

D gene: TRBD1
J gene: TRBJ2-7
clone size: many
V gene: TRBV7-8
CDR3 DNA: TGTGCCAGCAGCCCAGACAGGGTAATCTACGAGCAGTACTTC
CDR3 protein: CASSPDRVIYEQYF

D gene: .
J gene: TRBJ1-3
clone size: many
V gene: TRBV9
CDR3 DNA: TGTGCCAGCAGCGTAGAAGGATTGGGCCTCTCTGGAAACACCATATATTTT
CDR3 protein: CASSVEGLGLSGNTIYF

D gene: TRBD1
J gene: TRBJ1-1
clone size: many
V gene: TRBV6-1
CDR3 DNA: TGTGCCAGCGGACAGGGACGCAACACTGAAGCTTTCTTT
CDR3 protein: CASGQGRNTEAFF